The source of this T cell receptor beta chain is a study of CD8 T cells in ankylosing spondylitis. Study-level findings and limits: What appeared characteristic of ankylosing spondylitis blood was a TCR beta motif of several highly homologous variants.

This clonotype was seen more than once but under ten times. What it binds is unknown. TCRdb used MiXCR to reprocess the 5' RACE reads, holding one entry per CDR3 protein. The sample has 750,000 to 850,000 distinct CDR3 sequences, 10% to 15% seen once; the top ten hold approximately 0.5%. The CDR3 length is 14 residues. The V gene's germline CDR1 is ENHRY and CDR2 SYGVKD. Trimming shortened V by 7 bases and J by 0 bases, and 11 bases separated the two germline ends. The sequence derives from a male donor with ankylosing spondylitis. Input material: blood, either unsorted or a sorted T cell fraction (not recorded which). The gene calls are TRBV10-3 and TRBJ2-3, with a tentative D call TRBD2 (5 bases). CDR3 sequence reads: CAIKTGISTDTQYF. CDR3 DNA: TGTGCCATCAAAACGGGGATCAGCACAGATACGCAGTATTTT.